The source of this T cell receptor beta chain is a study of T cells in localized non-small cell lung cancer. The length of the CDR3 is 15 residues. The germline V gene encodes CDR1 LNHDA and CDR2 SQIVND (reference sequence). V dropped 3 bases and J dropped 0 bases, with 12 bases sitting between them. Sequencing used immunoSEQ multiplex PCR; TCRdb keeps in-frame clones, though not all of them. The sample includes over 30,000 clones, about nine tenths of them seen just once. Study-wide results and limits: Maximal T cell clonality occurred in uninvolved adjacent lung, with tumor ranking below it. Median detection of top 100 tumor clones in adjacent lung was roughly 61 clones.

This clone was recorded a few times. The antigen is not known. The sequenced sample was peripheral blood, obtained before any cancer treatment. This chain links TRBV19 with TRBJ2-7; D may be TRBD1 (5 bases). The clonotype comes from a male donor aged 60 or older with stage III lung adenocarcinoma. The CDR3 reads CASSIDRISSYEQYF. The DNA of the CDR3 is TGTGCCAGTAGTATTGACAGAATTAGCTCCTACGAGCAGTACTTC.